This is a list of T cell receptor beta chains from one sample in a study of long-term antiretroviral therapy in people with HIV. Sequencing used immunoSEQ multiplex PCR; TCRdb keeps in-frame clones, though not all of them. The table includes about 30,000 clones, roughly 87% detected once. This specimen consisted of unsorted PBMCs, obtained 2 years after starting antiretroviral therapy. Receptors originate from a man aged 50-59 years with HIV. The CDR3 runs from the conserved cysteine through the conserved F or W. Each record gives: D gene, clone size, J gene, V gene, CDR3 DNA, CDR3 protein. A D gene is named only where the DNA matches it firmly. Where a row states a size, it is once, few, many or the class of an expanded clone; other rows omit it.

d_gene: .; abundance: .; j_gene: TRBJ2-2; v_gene: TRBV27; CDR3nt: TGTGCCAGCAGTTTTATGGGGGAGCTGTTTTTT; CDR3aa: CASSFMGELFF
d_gene: .; abundance: .; j_gene: TRBJ2-3; v_gene: TRBV30; CDR3nt: TGTGCCTGGCGTCAATGGGGGCAATCTACAGATACGCAGTATTTT; CDR3aa: CAWRQWGQSTDTQYF
d_gene: .; abundance: .; j_gene: TRBJ2-5; v_gene: TRBV5-1; CDR3nt: TGCGCCAGCAGCCTCCCGGCTAGCCAACGAGAGACCCAGTACTTC; CDR3aa: CASSLPASQRETQYF
d_gene: TRBD1; abundance: .; j_gene: TRBJ1-5; v_gene: TRBV10-2; CDR3nt: TGCGCCAGCAGTTGGACAGGGGATCAGCCCCAGCATTTT; CDR3aa: CASSWTGDQPQHF
d_gene: .; abundance: .; j_gene: TRBJ1-3; v_gene: TRBV18; CDR3nt: TGTGCCAGCTCGGGACCCGAAAGAAGAAACACCATATATTTT; CDR3aa: CASSGPERRNTIYF
d_gene: .; abundance: once; j_gene: TRBJ1-1; v_gene: TRBV6-1; CDR3nt: TGTGCCAGCAGTTTCGACCGTACTTACACTGAAGCTTTCTTT; CDR3aa: CASSFDRTYTEAFF
d_gene: .; abundance: .; j_gene: TRBJ1-5; v_gene: TRBV29-1; CDR3nt: TGCAGCGTCCCTCGGCCGAGACAGGTTAGACCTAGCAATCAGCCCCAGCATTTT; CDR3aa: CSVPRPRQVRPSNQPQHF
d_gene: .; abundance: .; j_gene: TRBJ2-1; v_gene: TRBV15; CDR3nt: TGTGCCACCGAAGGACGGAATTCCTACAATGAGCAGTTCTTC; CDR3aa: CATEGRNSYNEQFF
d_gene: TRBD1; abundance: .; j_gene: TRBJ1-1; v_gene: TRBV9; CDR3nt: TGTGCCAGCAGCAGGGGACAGGTGAACACTGAAGCTTTCTTT; CDR3aa: CASSRGQVNTEAFF
d_gene: .; abundance: .; j_gene: TRBJ2-4; v_gene: TRBV7-8; CDR3nt: TGTGCCAGCAGCTTACTTTTTACCCACCCTCGGGCCAGACGAATTCAGTACTTC; CDR3aa: CASSLLFTHPRARRIQYF
d_gene: TRBD2; abundance: few; j_gene: TRBJ2-5; v_gene: TRBV27; CDR3nt: TGTGCCAGCAGGGGCCTACCTAGCGGGGTCCAAGAGACCCAGTACTTC; CDR3aa: CASRGLPSGVQETQYF
d_gene: .; abundance: .; j_gene: TRBJ1-1; v_gene: TRBV7-9; CDR3nt: TGTGCCAGCAGCTTTGAGGGGACCCAATTCAGGGAAGCTTTCTTT; CDR3aa: CASSFEGTQFREAFF
d_gene: .; abundance: .; j_gene: TRBJ2-5; v_gene: TRBV4-1; CDR3nt: TGCGCCAGCAGCTCCTTGGGGGGGACAGGCGTTTGGGAGACCCAGTACTTC; CDR3aa: CASSSLGGTGVWETQYF
d_gene: .; abundance: .; j_gene: TRBJ2-3; v_gene: TRBV6-5; CDR3nt: TGTGCCAGCAGTTACTCTTGGGACCCCAGCACAGATACGCAGTATTTT; CDR3aa: CASSYSWDPSTDTQYF
d_gene: .; abundance: .; j_gene: TRBJ2-7; v_gene: TRBV27; CDR3nt: TGTGCCAGCAGTTCCAAGGGCCCATGGGAAGGGTACGAGCAGTACTTC; CDR3aa: CASSSKGPWEGYEQYF
d_gene: TRBD2; abundance: .; j_gene: TRBJ2-5; v_gene: TRBV15; CDR3nt: TGTGCCACCAGCAGTGGACTAGCGGGAGTGGAGACCCAGTACTTC; CDR3aa: CATSSGLAGVETQYF
d_gene: TRBD1; abundance: .; j_gene: TRBJ1-2; v_gene: TRBV7-2; CDR3nt: TGTGCCAGCAGCACACGACAGGGGGGGGACTATGGCTACACCTTC; CDR3aa: CASSTRQGGDYGYTF
d_gene: .; abundance: .; j_gene: TRBJ2-6; v_gene: TRBV2; CDR3nt: TGTGCCAGGCGCAGCTCTGGGGCCAACGTCCTGACTTTC; CDR3aa: CARRSSGANVLTF
d_gene: .; abundance: .; j_gene: TRBJ2-7; v_gene: TRBV7-8; CDR3nt: TGTGCCAGCAGCTCCAACTCGATTCGTAGTTGGTACGAGCAGTACTTC; CDR3aa: CASSSNSIRSWYEQYF
d_gene: .; abundance: .; j_gene: TRBJ1-5; v_gene: TRBV7-8; CDR3nt: TGTGCCAGCAGCAGAAGGACAGTACCCAATCAGCCCCAGCATTTT; CDR3aa: CASSRRTVPNQPQHF
d_gene: TRBD1; abundance: .; j_gene: TRBJ2-6; v_gene: TRBV19; CDR3nt: TGTGCCAGTAGTGCCCACAGGGGGGAGGCTGGGGCCAACGTCCTGACTTTC; CDR3aa: CASSAHRGEAGANVLTF
d_gene: .; abundance: .; j_gene: TRBJ2-7; v_gene: TRBV27; CDR3nt: TGTGCCAGCAGTTTAAGGGGGGACTCCTCCCCGGAGCAGTACTTC; CDR3aa: CASSLRGDSSPEQYF
d_gene: .; abundance: .; j_gene: TRBJ1-3; v_gene: TRBV4-1; CDR3nt: TGCGCCAGCAGCCAAGAATCCAGGGCTTGGGGAAACACCATATATTTT; CDR3aa: CASSQESRAWGNTIYF
d_gene: TRBD1; abundance: .; j_gene: TRBJ2-7; v_gene: TRBV11-2; CDR3nt: TGTGCCAGCAGCCCCCGGACAGGGGACGAGCAGTACTTC; CDR3aa: CASSPRTGDEQYF
d_gene: .; abundance: .; j_gene: TRBJ2-7; v_gene: TRBV2; CDR3nt: TGTGCCAGCAGTGATTGGGACTGGGGAGACGAGCAGTACTTC; CDR3aa: CASSDWDWGDEQYF
d_gene: TRBD1; abundance: .; j_gene: TRBJ2-1; v_gene: TRBV4-3; CDR3nt: TGCGCCAGCAGCCGAACAGACAGGGTTGACGATGAGCAGTTCTTC; CDR3aa: CASSRTDRVDDEQFF
d_gene: .; abundance: .; j_gene: TRBJ2-2; v_gene: TRBV18; CDR3nt: TGTGCCAGCTCACCACAGGGGGCCGGGGAGCTGTTTTTT; CDR3aa: CASSPQGAGELFF
d_gene: TRBD1; abundance: few; j_gene: TRBJ1-2; v_gene: TRBV4-1; CDR3nt: TGCGCCAGCAGCCAAGAGGAGGGACAGGTCAACTATGGCTACACCTTC; CDR3aa: CASSQEEGQVNYGYTF
d_gene: .; abundance: .; j_gene: TRBJ1-1; v_gene: TRBV4-3; CDR3nt: TGCGCCAGCAGCTTAACAGGGTACACTGAAGCTTTCTTT; CDR3aa: CASSLTGYTEAFF
d_gene: TRBD1; abundance: .; j_gene: TRBJ1-1; v_gene: TRBV5-4; CDR3nt: TGTGCCAGCAGCACCGGTAGGGGACAGGGATGGTACACTGAAGCTTTCTTT; CDR3aa: CASSTGRGQGWYTEAFF
d_gene: .; abundance: .; j_gene: TRBJ1-1; v_gene: TRBV6-5; CDR3nt: TGTGCCAGCAGTTACACAACCCCTGCAGTGAACACTGAAGCTTTCTTT; CDR3aa: CASSYTTPAVNTEAFF
d_gene: TRBD1; abundance: .; j_gene: TRBJ1-4; v_gene: TRBV18; CDR3nt: TGTGCCAGCTCACCGCTTACAGGGGGTTCCCTTGAAAAACTGTTTTTT; CDR3aa: CASSPLTGGSLEKLFF
d_gene: .; abundance: .; j_gene: TRBJ2-1; v_gene: TRBV15; CDR3nt: TGTGCCACCAGCAGAGATCAGGGTAATGAGCAGTTCTTC; CDR3aa: CATSRDQGNEQFF
d_gene: TRBD2; abundance: .; j_gene: TRBJ2-5; v_gene: TRBV9; CDR3nt: TGTGCCAGCAGCGTAGAGGGACTAACCACGGAGACCCAGTACTTC; CDR3aa: CASSVEGLTTETQYF
d_gene: .; abundance: .; j_gene: TRBJ1-1; v_gene: TRBV7-3; CDR3nt: TGTGCCAGCAGCTCCGGCCCAAACACTGAAGCTTTCTTT; CDR3aa: CASSSGPNTEAFF
d_gene: .; abundance: .; j_gene: TRBJ1-4; v_gene: TRBV6-1; CDR3nt: TGTGCCAGCAGTGAAAGTCGTGAAAAACTGTTTTTT; CDR3aa: CASSESREKLFF
d_gene: .; abundance: .; j_gene: TRBJ1-1; v_gene: TRBV15; CDR3nt: TGTGCCACCAGCAGAGATCTAGTTTTGGCCACTGAAGCTTTCTTT; CDR3aa: CATSRDLVLATEAFF
d_gene: .; abundance: once; j_gene: TRBJ2-5; v_gene: TRBV10-3; CDR3nt: TGTGCCATCGCAGAACCAGGGATTGAGACCCAGTACTTC; CDR3aa: CAIAEPGIETQYF
d_gene: .; abundance: .; j_gene: TRBJ2-7; v_gene: TRBV7-6; CDR3nt: TGTGCCAGCAGCTCGGGACTCCTCTACGAGCAGTACTTC; CDR3aa: CASSSGLLYEQYF
d_gene: .; abundance: .; j_gene: TRBJ1-6; v_gene: TRBV28; CDR3nt: TGTGCCAGCATCCTGGGGGGGGATGGGGATTCACCCCTCCACTTT; CDR3aa: CASILGGDGDSPLHF
d_gene: .; abundance: few; j_gene: TRBJ2-7; v_gene: TRBV18; CDR3nt: TGTGCCAGCTCACCCCCGCCAGGCTACGAGCAGTACTTC; CDR3aa: CASSPPPGYEQYF
d_gene: TRBD1; abundance: .; j_gene: TRBJ1-1; v_gene: TRBV19; CDR3nt: TGTGCCAGTAGCACCATGGACAGGCGACTAGAAGCTTTCTTT; CDR3aa: CASSTMDRRLEAFF
d_gene: TRBD2; abundance: .; j_gene: TRBJ2-3; v_gene: TRBV7-9; CDR3nt: TGTGCCAGCAGCTTAGCAGGAGCGGGAGGAGCAGATACGCAGTATTTT; CDR3aa: CASSLAGAGGADTQYF
d_gene: .; abundance: .; j_gene: TRBJ1-1; v_gene: TRBV6-6; CDR3nt: TGTGCCAGCAGTAACGCGCAGGGGCGCACTGAAGCTTTCTTT; CDR3aa: CASSNAQGRTEAFF
d_gene: TRBD1; abundance: .; j_gene: TRBJ2-7; v_gene: TRBV28; CDR3nt: TGTGCCAGCAGCTCACCCCGGACAGGGGGCGTGTACGAGCAGTACTTC; CDR3aa: CASSSPRTGGVYEQYF
d_gene: TRBD1; abundance: .; j_gene: TRBJ2-2; v_gene: TRBV5-1; CDR3nt: TGCGCCAGCAGCTTGGTTCCCCAGGGGGCCATGACACTACATCGAGGCACCGGGGAGCTGTTTTTT; CDR3aa: CASSLVPQGAMTLHRGTGELFF
d_gene: .; abundance: .; j_gene: TRBJ2-7; v_gene: TRBV19; CDR3nt: TGTGCCAGTAGTATCATTGGTTTCTCCTACGAGCAGTACTTC; CDR3aa: CASSIIGFSYEQYF
d_gene: .; abundance: once; j_gene: TRBJ2-7; v_gene: TRBV15; CDR3nt: TGTGCCACCAGCAGAGATGGCGGCTCACTTGTCTACGAGCAGTACTTC; CDR3aa: CATSRDGGSLVYEQYF
d_gene: .; abundance: .; j_gene: TRBJ2-1; v_gene: TRBV5-6; CDR3nt: TGTGCCAGCAGCTTTTATCTGCGGTATGAGCAGTTCTTC; CDR3aa: CASSFYLRYEQFF
d_gene: .; abundance: .; j_gene: TRBJ1-5; v_gene: TRBV6-1; CDR3nt: TGTGCCAGCAGTGAATATTACCCGAGCAATCAGCCCCAGCATTTT; CDR3aa: CASSEYYPSNQPQHF
d_gene: .; abundance: .; j_gene: TRBJ1-3; v_gene: TRBV2; CDR3nt: TGTGCCAGCTGGGGGGCCTGGACAGTCTCTGGAAACACCATATATTTT; CDR3aa: CASWGAWTVSGNTIYF
d_gene: TRBD2; abundance: .; j_gene: TRBJ2-5; v_gene: TRBV7-7; CDR3nt: TGTGCTAGCAGCTCACTAGCGGGGGAAGAGACCCAGTACTTC; CDR3aa: CASSSLAGEETQYF
d_gene: .; abundance: .; j_gene: TRBJ2-7; v_gene: TRBV28; CDR3nt: TGTGCCAGCAGTTTCGGGACCCCCGTCGAGCAGTACTTC; CDR3aa: CASSFGTPVEQYF
d_gene: .; abundance: .; j_gene: TRBJ1-4; v_gene: TRBV25-1; CDR3nt: TGTGCCAGCAGTGAACAGGGATCGGGTAATGAAAAACTGTTTTTT; CDR3aa: CASSEQGSGNEKLFF
d_gene: .; abundance: .; j_gene: TRBJ1-1; v_gene: TRBV30; CDR3nt: TGTGCCTGGGGGGGGGAAAACACTGAAGCTTTCTTT; CDR3aa: CAWGGENTEAFF